These T cell receptor beta chains were read from a single sample in a study of regulatory T cells in long-lasting Graves disease. A single record per CDR3 protein comes from TCRdb applying MiXCR to the multiplex PCR reads. Counted here are more than 400,000 distinct CDR3 sequences, around 15% occurring once; the ten biggest clones make up 9.5% to 15%. The same sample was also studied in work on T cells in Graves' hyperthyroidism and ophthalmopathy.

This specimen was peripheral blood mononuclear cells (PBMCs), taken at new diagnosis, from a patient treated with antithyroid drugs. The receptors originated from a man aged 35-49 years with Graves disease. CDR3s include the opening cysteine and the closing phenylalanine or tryptophan. The order of the fields is D gene, V gene, J gene, clone size, CDR3 protein, CDR3 DNA. A D gene is named only where the DNA matches it firmly. Clone size appears in some rows only: once, few, many, or a class for an expanded clone.

>NA|TRBV19|TRBJ1-3|few
CASSTTVLFGNTIYF
TGTGCCAGTAGTACGACAGTTCTCTTCGGAAACACCATATATTTT
>NA|TRBV5-1|TRBJ2-1|once
CASSRSGSNNEQFF
TGCGCCAGCAGCCGGAGCGGTTCCAACAATGAGCAGTTCTTC
>NA|TRBV7-2|TRBJ1-2|many
CASSPEANYGYTF
TGTGCCAGCAGCCCAGAAGCTAACTATGGCTACACCTTC
>NA|TRBV7-3|TRBJ1-1|NA
CASSSTGGGNTEAFF
TGTGCCAGCAGCTCGACGGGGGGGGGGAACACTGAAGCTTTCTTT
>NA|TRBV11-3|TRBJ2-3|many
CASSPLGSGLGDTQYF
TGTGCCAGCAGCCCCTTGGGAAGCGGGTTGGGAGATACGCAGTATTTT
>NA|TRBV20-1|TRBJ2-1|many
CSADIPPWEQFF
TGCAGTGCCGACATCCCTCCTTGGGAGCAGTTCTTC
>TRBD2|TRBV4-2|TRBJ2-1|NA
CASSPSGIQNNEQFF
TGTGCCAGCAGCCCTAGCGGGATTCAGAACAATGAGCAGTTCTTC
>NA|TRBV28|TRBJ1-1|many
CASSLQGRVNTEAFF
TGTGCCAGCAGTTTACAGGGAAGGGTGAACACTGAAGCTTTCTTT
>NA|TRBV29-1|TRBJ1-1|NA
CSAGEQNTEAFF
TGCAGCGCCGGGGAGCAGAACACTGAAGCTTTCTTT
>TRBD1|TRBV12-3/TRBV12-4|TRBJ1-6|many
CASKISTGGNSPLHF
TGTGCCAGCAAGATATCCACAGGGGGAAATTCACCCCTCCACTTT
>TRBD2|TRBV6-2/TRBV6-3|TRBJ2-7|many
CASRTSGVYEQYF
TGTGCCAGCAGGACTAGCGGAGTCTACGAGCAGTACTTC
>NA|TRBV9|TRBJ2-3|many
CASSVGLKADTQYF
TGTGCCAGCAGCGTAGGTCTAAAGGCAGATACGCAGTATTTT
>TRBD1|TRBV25-1|TRBJ2-3|many
CASSRQGITDTQYF
TGTGCCAGCTCGAGACAGGGTATCACAGATACGCAGTATTTT
>TRBD2|TRBV6-1|TRBJ2-1|NA
CASTLAVGYNEQVF
TGTGCCAGCACCCTAGCGGTGGGGTACAATGAGCAGGTCTTC
>TRBD1|TRBV5-6|TRBJ1-2|few
CASSLLSGTVNYGYTF
TGTGCCAGCAGCTTGCTGTCCGGGACAGTGAACTATGGCTACACCTTC
>NA|TRBV5-1|TRBJ2-3|NA
CASSRSDLRRSSTDTQYF
TGTGCCAGCAGCCGATCCGACCTTCGGCGTTCTAGCACAGATACGCAGTATTTT
>NA|TRBV28|TRBJ1-5|few
CASGTGLHQPQHF
TGTGCCAGCGGCACAGGGCTCCATCAGCCCCAGCATTTT
>NA|TRBV6-1|TRBJ2-5|few
CASNGRGQETQYF
TGTGCCAGCAATGGAAGGGGCCAAGAGACCCAGTACTTC
>NA|TRBV3-1|TRBJ1-1|NA
CASSQKGGGTEAFF
TGTGCCAGCAGCCAAAAAGGAGGCGGAACTGAAGCTTTCTTT
>NA|TRBV11-3|TRBJ2-2|NA
CASSSLVGELFF
TGTGCCAGCAGCTCCCTTGTCGGGGAGCTGTTTTTT
>TRBD1|TRBV7-9|TRBJ2-7|NA
CASSAAPKTGGSSRAYEQYF
TGTGCCAGCAGCGCGGCCCCCAAGACAGGGGGCTCCAGCAGGGCCTACGAGCAGTACTTC